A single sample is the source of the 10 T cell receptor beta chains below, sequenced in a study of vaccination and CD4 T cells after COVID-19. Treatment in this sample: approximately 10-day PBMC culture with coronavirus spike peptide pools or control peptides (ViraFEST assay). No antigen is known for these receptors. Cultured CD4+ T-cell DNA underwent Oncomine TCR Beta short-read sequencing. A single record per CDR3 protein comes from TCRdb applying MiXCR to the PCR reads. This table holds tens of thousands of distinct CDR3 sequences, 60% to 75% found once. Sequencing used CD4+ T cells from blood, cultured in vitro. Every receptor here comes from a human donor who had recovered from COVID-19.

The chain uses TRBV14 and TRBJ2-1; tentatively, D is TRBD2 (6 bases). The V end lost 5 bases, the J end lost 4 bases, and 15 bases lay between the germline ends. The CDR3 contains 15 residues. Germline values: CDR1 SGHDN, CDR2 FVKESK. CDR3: CASSIPGTQYNEQFF. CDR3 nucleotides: TGTGCCAGCAGCATACCCGGGACTCAGTACAATGAGCAGTTCTTC.

The CDR3 here is CASSDREGYGYTF. Written as DNA, the CDR3 is TGTGCCAGCAGTGACAGGGAAGGCTATGGCTACACCTTC. This chain connects TRBV6-4 to TRBJ1-2; D unclear. The CDR3 contains 13 residues. Germline V gene lookup returns CDR1 MRHNA and CDR2 SNTAGT. V was trimmed by 2 bases and J by 4 bases, leaving 8 bases between them.

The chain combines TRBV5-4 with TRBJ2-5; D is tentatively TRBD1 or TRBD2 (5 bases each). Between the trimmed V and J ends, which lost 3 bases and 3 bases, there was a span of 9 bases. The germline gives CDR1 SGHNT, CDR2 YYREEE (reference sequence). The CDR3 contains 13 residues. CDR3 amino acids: CASSSTAEETQYF. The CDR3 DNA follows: TGTGCCAGCAGCTCGACAGCGGAAGAGACCCAGTACTTC.

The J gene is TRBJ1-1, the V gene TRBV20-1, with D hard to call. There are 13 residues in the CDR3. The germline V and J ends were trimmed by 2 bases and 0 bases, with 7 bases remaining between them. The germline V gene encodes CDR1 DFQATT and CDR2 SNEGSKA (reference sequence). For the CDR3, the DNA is TGCAGTGCTAGAACGAATATGAACACTGAAGCTTTCTTT. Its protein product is CSARTNMNTEAFF.

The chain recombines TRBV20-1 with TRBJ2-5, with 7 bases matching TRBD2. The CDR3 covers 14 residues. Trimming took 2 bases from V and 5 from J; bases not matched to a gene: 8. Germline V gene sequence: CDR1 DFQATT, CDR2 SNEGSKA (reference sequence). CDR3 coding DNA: TGCAGTGCTAGATGGGAGGGCCGAGGGGAGACCCAGTACTTC. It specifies CSARWEGRGETQYF.

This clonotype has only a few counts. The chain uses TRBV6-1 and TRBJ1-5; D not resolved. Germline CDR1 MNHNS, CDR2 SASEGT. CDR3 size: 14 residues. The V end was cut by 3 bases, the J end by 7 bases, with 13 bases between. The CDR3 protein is CASSESPAGQPQHF. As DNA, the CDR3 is TGTGCCAGCAGTGAGTCCCCGGCAGGCCAGCCCCAGCATTTT.

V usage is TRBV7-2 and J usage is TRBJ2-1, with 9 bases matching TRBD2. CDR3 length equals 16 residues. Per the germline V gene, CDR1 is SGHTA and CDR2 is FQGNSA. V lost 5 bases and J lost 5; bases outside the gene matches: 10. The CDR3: CASSPRLAALHNEQFF. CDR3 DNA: TGTGCCAGCAGCCCAAGACTAGCGGCGTTGCACAATGAGCAGTTCTTC.

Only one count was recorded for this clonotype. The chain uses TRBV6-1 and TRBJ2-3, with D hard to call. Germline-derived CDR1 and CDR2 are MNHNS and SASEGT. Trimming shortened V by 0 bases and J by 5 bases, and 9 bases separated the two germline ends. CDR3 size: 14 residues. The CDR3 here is CASSEAPDGDTQYF. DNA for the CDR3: TGTGCCAGCAGTGAAGCCCCCGACGGAGATACGCAGTATTTT.

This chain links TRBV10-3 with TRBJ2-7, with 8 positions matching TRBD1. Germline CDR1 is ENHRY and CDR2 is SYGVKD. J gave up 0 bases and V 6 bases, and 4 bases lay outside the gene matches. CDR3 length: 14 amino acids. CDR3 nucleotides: TGTGCCATCAGCCCAGGACAGGGCTCCTACGAGCAGTACTTC. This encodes CAISPGQGSYEQYF.

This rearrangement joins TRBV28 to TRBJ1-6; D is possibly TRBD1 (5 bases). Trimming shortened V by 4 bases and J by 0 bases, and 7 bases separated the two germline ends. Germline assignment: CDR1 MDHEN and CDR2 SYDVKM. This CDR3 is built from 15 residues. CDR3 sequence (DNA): TGTGCCAGCAGTTGGGGGAGCTCCTATAATTCACCCCTCCACTTT. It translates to CASSWGSSYNSPLHF.